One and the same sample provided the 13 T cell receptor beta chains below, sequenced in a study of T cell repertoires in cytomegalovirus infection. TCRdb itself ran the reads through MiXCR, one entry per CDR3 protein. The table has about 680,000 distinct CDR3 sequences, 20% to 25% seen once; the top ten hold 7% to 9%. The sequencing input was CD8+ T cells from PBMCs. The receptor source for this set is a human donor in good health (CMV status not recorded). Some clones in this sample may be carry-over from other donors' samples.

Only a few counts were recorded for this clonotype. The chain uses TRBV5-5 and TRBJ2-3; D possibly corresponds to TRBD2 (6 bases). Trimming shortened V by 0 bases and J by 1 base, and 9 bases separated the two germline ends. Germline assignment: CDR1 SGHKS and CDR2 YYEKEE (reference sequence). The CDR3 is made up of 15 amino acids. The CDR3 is CASSLESGGTDTQYF. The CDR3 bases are TGTGCCAGCAGCTTGGAGTCGGGGGGCACAGATACGCAGTATTTT.

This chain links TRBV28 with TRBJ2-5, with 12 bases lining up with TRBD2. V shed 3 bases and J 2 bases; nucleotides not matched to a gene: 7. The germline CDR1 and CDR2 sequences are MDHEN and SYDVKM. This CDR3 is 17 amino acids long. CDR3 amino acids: CASSFFPSGGEQETQYF. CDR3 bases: TGTGCCAGCAGTTTTTTTCCTAGCGGGGGGGAACAAGAGACCCAGTACTTC.

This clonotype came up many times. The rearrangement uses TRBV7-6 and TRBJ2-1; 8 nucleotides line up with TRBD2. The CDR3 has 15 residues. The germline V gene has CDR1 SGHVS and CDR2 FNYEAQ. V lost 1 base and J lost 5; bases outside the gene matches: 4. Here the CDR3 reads CASSLVSAGDNEQFF. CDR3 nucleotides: TGTGCCAGCAGCTTAGTATCAGCGGGGGACAATGAGCAGTTCTTC.

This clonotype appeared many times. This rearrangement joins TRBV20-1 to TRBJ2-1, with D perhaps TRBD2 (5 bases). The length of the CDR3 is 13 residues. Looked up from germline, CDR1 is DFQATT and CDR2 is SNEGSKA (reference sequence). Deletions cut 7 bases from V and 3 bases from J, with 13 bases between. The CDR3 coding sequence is TGCAGTGTTGGAAGCGGAAACTACAATGAGCAGTTCTTC. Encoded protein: CSVGSGNYNEQFF.

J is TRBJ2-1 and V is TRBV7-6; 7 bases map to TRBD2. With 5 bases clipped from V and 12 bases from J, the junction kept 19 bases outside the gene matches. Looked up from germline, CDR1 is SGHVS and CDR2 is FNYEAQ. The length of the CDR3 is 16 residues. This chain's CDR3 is CASSPPGAGELMRQFF. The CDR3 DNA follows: TGTGCCAGCAGCCCCCCCGGGGCGGGAGAACTAATGAGGCAGTTCTTC.

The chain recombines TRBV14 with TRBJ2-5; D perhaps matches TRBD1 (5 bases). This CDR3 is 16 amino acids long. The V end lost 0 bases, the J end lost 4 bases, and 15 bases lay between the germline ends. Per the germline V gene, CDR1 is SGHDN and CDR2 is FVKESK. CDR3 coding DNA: TGTGCCAGCAGCCAAGAGATGAACAGGCCGGTAGAGACCCAGTACTTC. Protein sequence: CASSQEMNRPVETQYF.

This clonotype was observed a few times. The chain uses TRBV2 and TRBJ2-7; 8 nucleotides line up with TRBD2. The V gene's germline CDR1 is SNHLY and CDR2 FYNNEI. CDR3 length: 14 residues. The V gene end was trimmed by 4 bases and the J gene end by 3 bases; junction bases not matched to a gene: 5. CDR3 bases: TGTGCCAGCAGTGTTCGCGGGGGGTTCTACGAGCAGTACTTC. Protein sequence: CASSVRGGFYEQYF.

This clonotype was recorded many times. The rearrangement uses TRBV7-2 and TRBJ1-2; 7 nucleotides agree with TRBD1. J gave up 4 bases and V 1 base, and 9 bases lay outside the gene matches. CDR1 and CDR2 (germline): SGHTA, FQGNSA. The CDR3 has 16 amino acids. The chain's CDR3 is CASSLEVTGATYGYTF. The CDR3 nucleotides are TGTGCCAGCAGCTTAGAAGTTACAGGGGCGACCTATGGCTACACCTTC.

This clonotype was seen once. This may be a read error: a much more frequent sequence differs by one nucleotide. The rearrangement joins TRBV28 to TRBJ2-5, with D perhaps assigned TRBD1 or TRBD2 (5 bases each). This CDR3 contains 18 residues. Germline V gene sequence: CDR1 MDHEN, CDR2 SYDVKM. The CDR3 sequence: CTSSLLLAEDKFLETQYF. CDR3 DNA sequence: TGTACCAGCAGTTTATTGCTCGCGGAGGACAAGTTTCTGGAGACCCAGTACTTC.

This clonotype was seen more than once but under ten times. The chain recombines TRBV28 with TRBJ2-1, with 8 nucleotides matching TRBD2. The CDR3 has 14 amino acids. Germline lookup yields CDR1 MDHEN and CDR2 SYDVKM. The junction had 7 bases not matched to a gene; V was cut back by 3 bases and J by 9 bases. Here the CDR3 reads CASSLISGAGEQFF. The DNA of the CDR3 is TGTGCCAGCAGTTTGATTAGCGGGGCGGGTGAGCAGTTCTTC.

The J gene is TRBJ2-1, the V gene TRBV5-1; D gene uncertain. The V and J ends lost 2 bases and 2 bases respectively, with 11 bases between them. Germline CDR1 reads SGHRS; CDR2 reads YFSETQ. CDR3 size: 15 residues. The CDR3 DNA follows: TGCGCCAGCAGCTTCGAGGACCCGACCTACAATGAGCAGTTCTTC. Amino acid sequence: CASSFEDPTYNEQFF.

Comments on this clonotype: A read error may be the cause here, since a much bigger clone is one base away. The CDR3 DNA sequence: TGTGCCAGCATCTCCAGCACAGATACGCAGTATTTT. Residues: CASISSTDTQYF. The chain employs TRBV2 and TRBJ2-3; no clear D. The V gene lost 7 bases and the J gene lost 0 bases, with 5 bases spanning the gap. Germline CDR1 is SNHLY and CDR2 is FYNNEI. The CDR3 has 12 residues.

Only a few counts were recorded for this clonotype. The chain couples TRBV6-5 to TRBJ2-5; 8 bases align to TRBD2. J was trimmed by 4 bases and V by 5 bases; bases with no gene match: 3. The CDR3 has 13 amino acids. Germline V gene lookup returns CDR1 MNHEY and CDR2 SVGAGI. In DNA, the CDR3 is TGTGCCAGCAGTCACGGACTAGCAGAGACCCAGTACTTC. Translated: CASSHGLAETQYF.